The clone carrying this T cell receptor beta chain occurred a few times. What it binds is unknown. The record originates from a study of response to subunit inactivated influenza vaccine. General study findings and limits: There was a suggestion from the authors that each seasonal influenza vaccination recruits few new T cells.

TCRdb redid the calling of the RT-PCR reads with MiXCR, one entry per CDR3 protein. Among hundreds of thousands of distinct CDR3 sequences listed, roughly 15% were seen once. This TCR was sampled from a man aged 45 to 65 who received an inactivated influenza vaccine. The starting material was PBMCs from blood, obtained 14 to 15 days before vaccination.

The CDR3 bases are TGCAGTGCTAGACCCACCGGGGAGCTGTTTTTT. This sequence encodes CSARPTGELFF. The rearrangement joins TRBV20-1 to TRBJ2-2; D is unresolved. Trimming stripped 2 bases from V and 4 bases from J, with 2 bases between. This CDR3 region has 11 residues. The V gene's germline CDR1 is DFQATT and CDR2 SNEGSKA (reference sequence).